This is a list of T cell receptor beta chains from one sample in a study of blood T cell repertoires in COVID-19. Clones were sequenced by immunoSEQ multiplex PCR, and TCRdb holds only the in-frame ones, with some missing. The table records more than 200,000 clones, 75% to 95% of them present only once. The specimen was PBMCs or T cells enriched from blood (not recorded which). All receptors derive from a woman under 30 who had recovered from COVID-19. Each CDR3 is given with its conserved first and last residue. D genes are given only for firm matches. The size of a clone is reported for some rows only, either as once, few or many, or as a class for expanded clones.

V,J,D,length,size,DNA,CDR3
TRBV18,TRBJ2-1,.,16,once,TGTGCCAGCTCACCACCCCGCATGAGCTCCTACAATGAGCAGTTCTTC,CASSPPRMSSYNEQFF
TRBV2,TRBJ2-2,TRBD2,13,.,TGTGCCTACGGGGGGGCGCGGACCGGGGAGCTGTTTTTT,CAYGGARTGELFF
TRBV18,TRBJ1-6,.,14,.,TGTGCCAGCTCACCATCTCAGGATAATTCACCCCTCCACTTT,CASSPSQDNSPLHF
TRBV12-3/TRBV12-4,TRBJ1-2,.,13,.,TGTGCCAGCAGTTTAGCGCTAGCGTATGGCTACACCTTC,CASSLALAYGYTF
TRBV11-2,TRBJ1-2,TRBD1,16,once,TGTGCCAGCAGCTTAGGCCGACAGGGAGTAACCTATGGCTACACCTTC,CASSLGRQGVTYGYTF
TRBV20-1,TRBJ2-3,TRBD2,15,.,TGCAGTGCTAGTCCTAGCGGGGTTAGCACAGATACGCAGTATTTT,CSASPSGVSTDTQYF
TRBV9,TRBJ2-7,TRBD2,16,.,TGTGCCAGCAGCGTAGGGACTAGCGGGCTCTCCTACGAGCAGTACTTC,CASSVGTSGLSYEQYF
TRBV11-2,TRBJ2-7,.,12,.,TGTGCCAGCAGCTTTTCCAGGGGCGAGCAGTACTTC,CASSFSRGEQYF
TRBV5-1,TRBJ2-7,.,14,.,TGCGCCAGCAGCGGTAGCGGCACCTTCTACGAGCAGTACTTC,CASSGSGTFYEQYF
TRBV11-3,TRBJ1-1,.,13,.,TGTGCCAGCAGCTTAGGGGGCAACACTGAAGCTTTCTTT,CASSLGGNTEAFF
TRBV6-5,TRBJ2-3,TRBD2,15,.,TGTGCCAGCAGCGTCTGGCGGGAGGGGTCGGATACGCAGTATTTT,CASSVWREGSDTQYF
TRBV10-3,TRBJ1-5,TRBD1,20,.,TGTGCCATCAGTGAGTCGAGGCAGACAGGGGGCCCCCTTAGCAATCAGCCCCAGCATTTT,CAISESRQTGGPLSNQPQHF
TRBV7-3,TRBJ2-5,.,13,.,TGTGCCAGCAGCGTGGACATAGGGGAGACCCAGTACTTC,CASSVDIGETQYF
TRBV19,TRBJ1-1,TRBD1,13,.,TGTGCCAGTAGTGCAAAAACGGACAGGGTGGCTTTCTTT,CASSAKTDRVAFF
TRBV4-3,TRBJ2-3,TRBD2,17,.,TGCGCCAGCAGCCAAGTGGCTAGCGGGGGAACCACAGATACGCAGTATTTT,CASSQVASGGTTDTQYF
TRBV18,TRBJ1-2,.,15,.,TGTGCCAGCTCCACGGAGTGGGGGCGCGGGTATGGCTACACCTTC,CASSTEWGRGYGYTF
TRBV3-1/TRBV3-2,TRBJ2-5,.,13,.,TGTGCCAGCAGCCAAGATACTGTCGGGACCCAGTACTTC,CASSQDTVGTQYF
TRBV18,TRBJ1-2,.,13,once,TGTGCCAGCTCACCGGAAGGGGGCTATGGCTACACCTTC,CASSPEGGYGYTF
TRBV2,TRBJ1-2,TRBD1,17,.,TGTGCCAGCAGTCCCCGACAGGGGGCTATGACTGTCTATGGCTACACCTTC,CASSPRQGAMTVYGYTF
TRBV9,TRBJ2-3,TRBD2,15,.,TGTGCCAGCAGCGCCATAGCGGGGGTCACAGATACGCAGTATTTT,CASSAIAGVTDTQYF
TRBV18,TRBJ1-4,.,13,.,TGTGCCAGCTCACCACCCATGAATGAAAAACTGTTTTTT,CASSPPMNEKLFF
TRBV3-1/TRBV3-2,TRBJ2-5,TRBD1,16,.,TGTGCCAGCAGCCACCGCCTAGGACAGGAGCAAGAGACCCAGTACTTC,CASSHRLGQEQETQYF
TRBV5-4,TRBJ2-1,TRBD2,15,.,TGTGCCAGCAGCTCGGGACTAGCGGAGATAAATGAGCAGTTCTTC,CASSSGLAEINEQFF
TRBV28,TRBJ1-2,TRBD1,18,.,TGTGCCAGCAGTTTAGGGGGACAGGGGGTTTCTCTCGGGTATGGCTACACCTTC,CASSLGGQGVSLGYGYTF
TRBV9,TRBJ1-1,.,16,.,TGTGCCAGCAGCGCTGAACAAGGGGTTCAGAACACTGAAGCTTTCTTT,CASSAEQGVQNTEAFF
TRBV3-1/TRBV3-2,TRBJ2-4,.,13,.,TGTGCCAGCAGCCAACTAGGGAGAAACATTCAGTACTTC,CASSQLGRNIQYF
TRBV5-1,TRBJ1-2,.,13,.,TGCGCCAGCTCCAGTGGGGGGAGATATGGCTACACCTTC,CASSSGGRYGYTF
TRBV5-4,TRBJ1-1,TRBD1,15,.,TGTGCCAGCAGCCCGCTGACAGGGGTGAACACTGAAGCTTTCTTT,CASSPLTGVNTEAFF
TRBV10-1,TRBJ2-7,TRBD1,13,.,TGCGCCAGCAGCCCGGACAGGACCTACGAGCAGTACTTC,CASSPDRTYEQYF
TRBV4-3,TRBJ1-2,.,17,.,TGCGCCAGCAGCCAAGAGTACTTCGTCAGGCCCGAGTCTGGCTACACCTTC,CASSQEYFVRPESGYTF
TRBV5-5,TRBJ1-6,.,16,.,TGTGCCAGCAGCCTAGGACAGTCTCGTTCCCCCTCACCCCTCCACTTT,CASSLGQSRSPSPLHF
TRBV7-2,TRBJ2-2,TRBD1,15,once,TGTGCCAGCAGCTTGTTCGGGACAGGGGGCGGGGAGCTGTTTTTT,CASSLFGTGGGELFF
TRBV4-1,TRBJ1-4,TRBD1,18,.,TGCGCCAGCAGCCCATTCGGGACAGGGGGCGCAACTAATGAAAAACTGTTTTTT,CASSPFGTGGATNEKLFF
TRBV5-3,TRBJ1-6,.,15,.,TGTGCCAGAACCACCCAGGGGTCCTATAATTCACCCCTCCACTTT,CARTTQGSYNSPLHF
TRBV18,TRBJ1-2,.,14,.,TGTGCCAGCTCACTTAGGGAGCCGGTGGATGGCTACACCTTC,CASSLREPVDGYTF
TRBV7-2,TRBJ1-2,.,14,.,TGTGCCAGCAGCGAGGGTCGACTCTACTATGGCTACACCTTC,CASSEGRLYYGYTF
TRBV24-1,TRBJ1-5,.,15,.,TGTGCCACCAGGTCGAGCAGGAATAGCAATCAGCCCCAGCATTTT,CATRSSRNSNQPQHF
TRBV25-1,TRBJ1-6,.,12,.,TGTGCCAGCAGCCGGGGTTACTCACCCCTCCACTTT,CASSRGYSPLHF
TRBV5-5,TRBJ1-3,TRBD1,16,.,TGTGCCAGCAGCTTGGACAGGGGGCTTTCTGGAAACACCATATATTTT,CASSLDRGLSGNTIYF
TRBV2,TRBJ2-3,.,14,.,TGTGCCAGCAGGGTACAGGGACCAACAGATACGCAGTATTTT,CASRVQGPTDTQYF
TRBV15,TRBJ1-5,TRBD1,17,.,TGTGCCACCAGCAGAGATTTCGGACAGGAACGGATTCAGCCCCAGCATTTT,CATSRDFGQERIQPQHF
TRBV2,TRBJ1-6,.,20,.,TGTGCCAGCAAGACACAGGATTTGTACTCCCTCAGCTCCTATAATTCACCCCTCCACTTT,CASKTQDLYSLSSYNSPLHF
TRBV7-2,TRBJ2-7,TRBD2,15,once,TGTGCCAGCAGCGCCGGGACTAGCGGGGGATACGAGCAGTACTTC,CASSAGTSGGYEQYF
TRBV28,TRBJ1-1,TRBD1,12,.,TGTGCCAGCAGTGGATTGACAGGGGGGGCTTTCTTT,CASSGLTGGAFF
TRBV3-1/TRBV3-2,TRBJ2-7,TRBD1,19,.,TGTGCCAGCAGCCAAGTAGACAGGGGGAGCTTGGGGTCTTTGTACGAGCAGTACTTC,CASSQVDRGSLGSLYEQYF
TRBV28,TRBJ2-7,.,14,.,TGTGCCAGCAGAAACCAGGGGGGCGGGTACGAGCAGTACTTC,CASRNQGGGYEQYF
TRBV11-2,TRBJ1-2,.,15,.,TGTGCCAGCAGCTTTGACAGAGCCTCGGGCCTTGGCTACACCTTC,CASSFDRASGLGYTF
TRBV9,TRBJ2-5,TRBD2,21,.,TGTGCCAGCAGCCCTCCTGTTGGAACTGAGGCTAGCGGGAGCGGGGTGGAGACCCAGTACTTC,CASSPPVGTEASGSGVETQYF
TRBV7-8,TRBJ2-7,.,11,.,TGTGCCAGCAGCTTATTGGGGGGGCAGTACTTC,CASSLLGGQYF
TRBV15,TRBJ2-1,TRBD2,17,.,TGTGCCACCAGCAGAGTTGGCGGGGGGGCCTCATACAATGAGCAGTTCTTC,CATSRVGGGASYNEQFF